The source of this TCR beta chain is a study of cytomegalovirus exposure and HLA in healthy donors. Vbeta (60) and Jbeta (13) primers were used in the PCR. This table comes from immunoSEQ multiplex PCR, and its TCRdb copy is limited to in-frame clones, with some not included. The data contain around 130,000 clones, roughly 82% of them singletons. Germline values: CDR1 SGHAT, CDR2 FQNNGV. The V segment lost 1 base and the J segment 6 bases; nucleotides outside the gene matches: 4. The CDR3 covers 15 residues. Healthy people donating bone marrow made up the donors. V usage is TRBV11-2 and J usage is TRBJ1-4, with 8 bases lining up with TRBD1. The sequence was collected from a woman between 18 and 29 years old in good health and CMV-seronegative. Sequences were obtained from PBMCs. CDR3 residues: CASSLGTGFDEKLFF. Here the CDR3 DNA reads TGTGCCAGCAGCTTAGGGACAGGGTTTGATGAAAAACTGTTTTTT.